The 15 T cell receptor beta chains given below trace back to one sample, sequenced in a study of shared clonotypes between healthy human individuals (dated by TCRdb to 2018 to 2021). The receptor library was made with the immunoSEQ multiplex PCR assay. This immuneACCESS table, as held by TCRdb, lists in-frame sequences with V and J called but not all clones. Of the missing ones, under half trace to an unresolved V gene in checked studies; the others have no known cause. The table for this sample lists about 1.1 million clones; about four fifths of them were counted only once. The biggest ten clones account for about 0.52% of the sample. Sequenced input: memory CD4+ T cells from PBMCs. What this sample's cell subset or site label stands for: CD45RA-negative fraction. These receptors were collected from a man between 18 and 35 years old in good health. Some clones in this sample may be carry-over from other donors' samples.

This clone appeared a single time. The chain links TRBV30 to TRBJ1-2, with 9 bases aligning to TRBD1. This CDR3 is built from 16 residues. Germline-derived CDR1 and CDR2 are GTSNPN and SVGIG (reference sequence). The ends lost 3 bases at V and 3 bases at J; junction bases unmatched: 11. The CDR3 loop is CAWSRDRVKWDYGYTF. The DNA of the CDR3 is TGTGCCTGGAGCCGGGACAGGGTAAAATGGGACTATGGCTACACCTTC.

This clone was recorded only once. This sequence joins TRBV9 and TRBJ2-5; 8 bases match TRBD1. V trimming: 3 bases; J trimming: 5 bases; junction bases outside the gene matches: 9. Germline V CDR1 and CDR2: SGDLS, YYNGEE. This CDR3 region has 15 residues. The CDR3 spells CASSGDRGARETQYF. The CDR3 coding sequence is TGTGCCAGCAGCGGAGACAGGGGAGCCCGTGAGACCCAGTACTTC.

The V gene is TRBV7-7, the J gene TRBJ2-1, with 11 bases aligning to TRBD2. Germline V lookup: CDR1 SSHAT, CDR2 FNYEAQ (reference sequence). The CDR3 has 15 residues. Unmatched junction bases numbered 4, after V lost 5 bases and J lost 4 bases. Here the CDR3 reads CASSEGLAEYNEQFF. The DNA for the CDR3 is TGTGCCAGCAGCGAGGGACTAGCGGAATACAATGAGCAGTTCTTC.

V is TRBV10-1 and J is TRBJ2-1; 11 bases agree with TRBD2. Trimming took 6 bases from V and 5 from J; bases not matched to a gene: 9. CDR1 is WNHNN, CDR2 SYGVQD, per germline (reference sequence). CDR3 length equals 16 residues. This CDR3 is CASRASTSGRNNEQFF. CDR3 nucleotides: TGCGCCAGCAGGGCCAGTACTAGCGGGAGAAACAATGAGCAGTTCTTC.

The chain couples TRBV29-1 to TRBJ2-1, with D perhaps assigned TRBD1 or TRBD2 (5 bases each). Germline V gives CDR1 SQVTM, CDR2 ANQGSEA. The length of the CDR3 is 12 residues. V was pared by 7 bases and J by 4 bases, with 11 bases between. The CDR3 bases are TGCAGCGCCTGGGACGGTTACAATGAGCAGTTCTTC. It translates to CSAWDGYNEQFF.

V gene TRBV5-6 combines with J gene TRBJ1-4; TRBD1 matches at 9 bases. Germline CDR1 is SGHDT and CDR2 is YYEEEE. The CDR3 extends over 14 amino acids. V lost 4 bases and J lost 6; bases outside the gene matches: 4. As DNA, the CDR3 is TGTGCCAGCAGCCCCCGGACAGGGGATGAAAAACTGTTTTTT. Amino acids: CASSPRTGDEKLFF.

J is TRBJ1-2 and V is TRBV28; D uncertain. This CDR3 has 12 residues. The V end lost 6 bases, the J end lost 0 bases, and 5 bases lay between the germline ends. CDR1 MDHEN and CDR2 SYDVKM come from the germline V gene. The CDR3 region has the DNA TGTGCCAGCAGGGGAGCTAACTATGGCTACACCTTC. It yields the protein CASRGANYGYTF.

The chain recombines TRBV5-1 with TRBJ1-2; 9 bases are a match to TRBD1. J was trimmed by 6 bases and V by 5 bases; bases with no gene match: 8. Germline assignment: CDR1 SGHRS and CDR2 YFSETQ. The CDR3 loop spans 14 amino acids. The CDR3 region is CASSPGQGGNGYTF. The CDR3 DNA is TGCGCCAGCAGTCCGGGACAGGGAGGGAATGGCTACACCTTC.

V usage is TRBV6-1 and J usage is TRBJ2-6, with D unresolved. The CDR3 is made up of 13 amino acids. The V gene lost 6 bases and the J gene lost 0 bases, with 3 bases spanning the gap. CDR1 and CDR2 from the germline V gene are MNHNS and SASEGT. In DNA, the CDR3 is TGTGCCAGCAGGACCTCTGGGGCCAACGTCCTGACTTTC. This encodes CASRTSGANVLTF.

The chain joins TRBV4-3 to TRBJ1-2; D not certain. This CDR3 has 14 amino acids. V lost 0 bases and J lost 2, with 7 bases in between. Germline V gene sequence: CDR1 LGHNA, CDR2 YSLEER. CDR3 in amino acids: CASSQDSRNYGYTF. The CDR3, as DNA: TGCGCCAGCAGCCAAGATTCCAGGAACTATGGCTACACCTTC.

The chain is built from TRBV19 and TRBJ2-1, with D maybe TRBD2 (5 bases). Trimming took off 3 bases at V and 4 bases at J, with 16 bases between the two ends. There are 16 residues in the CDR3. Per the germline V gene, CDR1 is LNHDA and CDR2 is SQIVND (reference sequence). The DNA for the CDR3 is TGTGCCAGTAGTATCGCCTCCAGCGGAGAATACAATGAGCAGTTCTTC. This encodes CASSIASSGEYNEQFF.

V usage is TRBV19 and J usage is TRBJ2-5; D possibly matches TRBD1 or TRBD2 (5 bases each). Looked up from germline, CDR1 is LNHDA and CDR2 is SQIVND (reference sequence). Trimming removed 3 bases from V and 0 bases from J, with 11 bases in between. The CDR3 is made up of 15 amino acids. Here the CDR3 reads CASSMGRVYQETQYF. In DNA, the CDR3 is TGTGCCAGTAGTATGGGACGGGTGTACCAAGAGACCCAGTACTTC. Filled out from reference TRBV19 and TRBJ2-5, the complete variable domain reads DGGITQSPKYLFRKEGQNVTLSCEQNLNHDAMYWYRQDPGQGLRLIYYSQIVNDFQKGDIAEGYSVSREKKESFPLTVTSAQKNPTAFYLCASSMGRVYQETQYFGPGTRLLVL.

This sequence joins TRBV28 and TRBJ1-2; D possibly corresponds to TRBD1 (6 bases). The V end was cut by 2 bases, the J end by 3 bases, with 13 bases between. CDR1 MDHEN and CDR2 SYDVKM come from the germline V gene. The CDR3 covers 15 residues. CDR3 loop: CASSLRGELDYGYTF. CDR3 nucleotide sequence: TGTGCCAGCAGTTTAAGGGGGGAATTGGACTATGGCTACACCTTC.

The rearrangement uses TRBV28 and TRBJ1-2; the match to TRBD1 covers 8 bases. The CDR3 sequence is 17 residues long. The ends lost 6 bases at V and 0 bases at J; junction bases unmatched: 12. Looked up from germline, CDR1 is MDHEN and CDR2 is SYDVKM. CDR3 loop: CASSSPRGQTPNYGYTF. CDR3 in DNA: TGTGCCAGCAGCTCACCCAGGGGGCAGACTCCTAACTATGGCTACACCTTC.

This chain connects TRBV29-1 to TRBJ1-1, with TRBD1 matching 9 bases. Per germline, CDR1 SQVTM and CDR2 ANQGSEA. Germline trimming cut 4 bases from V and 2 bases from J; bases unmatched to any gene: 8. This CDR3 region has 15 residues. This CDR3 is CSVGAQGARNTEAFF. CDR3 bases: TGCAGCGTTGGGGCACAGGGGGCAAGAAACACTGAAGCTTTCTTT. Full variable domain (outside the CDR3, taken from reference TRBV29-1 and TRBJ1-1): SAVISQKPSRDICQRGTSLTIQCQVDSQVTMMFWYRQQPGQSLTLIATANQGSEATYESGFVIDKFPISRPNLTFSTLTVSNMSPEDSSIYLCSVGAQGARNTEAFFGQGTRLTVV.